These 24 T cell receptor beta chains were all obtained from the same sample, sequenced in a study of technical replicates of blood from a handful of donors. The assay was immunoSEQ multiplex PCR, and TCRdb's table has in-frame clones only and misses some. The table records roughly 80,000 clones, about 95% of them present only once. Sequencing used T cells isolated from PBMCs. Receptors were obtained from a human donor in good health.

The rearrangement joins TRBV19 to TRBJ1-5; D is unresolved. V gave up 5 bases and J gave up 2 bases, with 10 bases separating them. The CDR3 sequence is 14 residues long. Germline V lookup: CDR1 LNHDA, CDR2 SQIVND (reference sequence). The CDR3 DNA reads TGTGCCAGTAGTCTGGGAGGCCGCAATCAGCCCCAGCATTTT. It is translated as CASSLGGRNQPQHF.

The chain has TRBV5-4 and TRBJ2-7, with 8 bases identical to TRBD1. This CDR3 region has 17 residues. Germline V gene sequence: CDR1 SGHNT, CDR2 YYREEE (reference sequence). Trimming at V came to 0 bases and at J to 3 bases, leaving 11 bases not matched to a gene. CDR3 protein: CASSLGSGGKRRYEQYF. The CDR3 DNA follows: TGTGCCAGCAGCTTGGGTTCAGGGGGCAAACGACGCTACGAGCAGTACTTC.

CDR3 nucleotide sequence: TGTGCCAGCAGCTTTGCCCCAAGTCTAAGCGGGAGAATAGATACGCAGTATTTT. Amino acids: CASSFAPSLSGRIDTQYF. The chain has TRBV11-2 and TRBJ2-3; the match to TRBD2 covers 8 bases. This CDR3 has 18 residues. Trimming removed 3 bases from V and 5 bases from J; junction bases left unmatched: 16. Germline assignment: CDR1 SGHAT and CDR2 FQNNGV.

The chain carries TRBV19 and TRBJ2-3, with D hard to call. The CDR3 consists of 13 residues. Germline values: CDR1 LNHDA, CDR2 SQIVND (reference sequence). Trimming stripped 3 bases from V and 6 bases from J, with 10 bases between. The CDR3 bases are TGTGCCAGTAGTATTCCGAGCGCGGATACGCAGTATTTT. It yields the protein CASSIPSADTQYF.

This chain uses TRBV28 with TRBJ2-4, with 8 bases matching TRBD1. The CDR3 consists of 15 residues. With V trimmed by 7 bases and J by 2 bases, 7 bases remained unmatched. CDR1 is MDHEN, CDR2 SYDVKM, per germline. CDR3 coding DNA: TGTGCCAGCAACTCCGGGACAGGAACCAAAAACATTCAGTACTTC. Encoded protein: CASNSGTGTKNIQYF.

This rearrangement joins TRBV5-5 to TRBJ1-1; no reliable D call. The V end was cut by 4 bases, the J end by 3 bases, with 7 bases between. The CDR3 covers 12 residues. The germline V gene encodes CDR1 SGHKS and CDR2 YYEKEE (reference sequence). CDR3 DNA sequence: TGTGCCAGCAGCGTACAGCACACTGAAGCTTTCTTT. Its translation: CASSVQHTEAFF.

This chain links TRBV4-1 with TRBJ1-3; D is ambiguous. The CDR3 runs to 17 residues. Germline CDR1 and CDR2: MGHRA and YSYEKL. Trimming shortened V by 4 bases and J by 0 bases, and 16 bases separated the two germline ends. CDR3 nucleotide sequence: TGCGCCAGCAGCCCGAATCAGACTCCGAGCTCTGGAAACACCATATATTTT. Translating it yields CASSPNQTPSSGNTIYF.

This clone was observed a handful of times. This chain links TRBV2 with TRBJ2-7; maybe TRBD1 (6 bases). The germline gives CDR1 SNHLY, CDR2 FYNNEI. Trimming took 6 bases from V and 3 from J, leaving 15 bases between them. The CDR3 has 14 amino acids. The CDR3 is CASRHREQGYEQYF. The CDR3 region has the DNA TGTGCCAGCAGACACAGGGAGCAGGGCTACGAGCAGTACTTC.

This chain uses TRBV19 with TRBJ2-7; 8 nucleotides agree with TRBD2. The CDR3 is 15 residues long. Germline V gives CDR1 LNHDA, CDR2 SQIVND (reference sequence). Trimming at V came to 3 bases and at J to 4 bases, leaving 8 bases not matched to a gene. CDR3 DNA: TGTGCCAGTAGTATGGAAACTAGCGGTCCGTACGAGCAGTACTTC. As protein: CASSMETSGPYEQYF.

This clone turned up a few times. The chain joins TRBV11-2 to TRBJ2-3, with D unresolved. The ends were cut back, 5 bases at V and 6 bases at J, with 9 bases in the middle. The germline V gene has CDR1 SGHAT and CDR2 FQNNGV. The CDR3 is 12 amino acids. CDR3 coding DNA: TGTGCCAGCAGCATAGGCAGGGATACGCAGTATTTT. Translated, it gives CASSIGRDTQYF.

The chain couples TRBV4-2 to TRBJ1-5; possible D gene TRBD1, 5 bases. The germline V gene encodes CDR1 LGHNA and CDR2 YNFKEQ. The CDR3 runs to 14 residues. Trimming removed 2 bases from V and 5 bases from J, with 10 bases in between. CDR3 region: CASSQSQGYQPQHF. The CDR3, as DNA: TGTGCCAGCAGCCAAAGTCAGGGATATCAGCCCCAGCATTTT.

The V and J genes are TRBV27 and TRBJ1-2, with D possibly being TRBD1 (6 bases). This CDR3 region has 16 residues. Germline CDR1 and CDR2: MNHEY and SMNVEV (reference sequence). The V and J ends lost 6 bases and 2 bases respectively, with 19 bases between them. DNA for the CDR3: TGTGCCAGCAGCAGTTTATCACCGGACAGAAACTATGGCTACACCTTC. It encodes CASSSLSPDRNYGYTF.

The chain couples TRBV19 to TRBJ2-2; 14 nucleotides match TRBD2. CDR3 length equals 15 residues. Looked up from germline, CDR1 is LNHDA and CDR2 is SQIVND (reference sequence). The V and J ends lost 6 bases and 3 bases, in that order; junction bases with no gene match: 0. CDR3 in amino acids: CASRGLAGDTGELFF. Written as DNA, the CDR3 is TGTGCCAGTAGGGGACTAGCGGGAGACACCGGGGAGCTGTTTTTT. Looking up the rest from reference TRBV19 and TRBJ2-2 gives the full variable domain: DGGITQSPKYLFRKEGQNVTLSCEQNLNHDAMYWYRQDPGQGLRLIYYSQIVNDFQKGDIAEGYSVSREKKESFPLTVTSAQKNPTAFYLCASRGLAGDTGELFFGEGSRLTVL.

This clone was seen just once. The chain links TRBV5-6 to TRBJ2-7; perhaps TRBD1 as D (5 bases). The CDR3 extends over 13 amino acids. Germline assignment: CDR1 SGHDT and CDR2 YYEEEE. Trimming removed 2 bases at V and 2 bases at J, with 8 bases between. The CDR3 DNA reads as TGTGCCAGCAGCTTAGCAGGGACCTACGAGCAGTACTTC. Translating gives CASSLAGTYEQYF. The complete variable domain, with remaining parts taken from reference TRBV5-6 and TRBJ2-7, reads DAGVTQSPTHLIKTRGQQVTLRCSPKSGHDTVSWYQQALGQGPQFIFQYYEEEERQRGNFPDRFSGHQFPNYSSELNVNALLLGDSALYLCASSLAGTYEQYFGPGTRLTVT.

The rearrangement uses TRBV27 and TRBJ2-7; TRBD2 agrees at 11 bases. Germline trimming cut 6 bases from V and 2 bases from J; bases unmatched to any gene: 6. The CDR3 extends over 15 amino acids. From germline, CDR1 is MNHEY and CDR2 SMNVEV (reference sequence). CDR3 region: CASSPGLAGPYEQYF. As DNA, the CDR3 is TGTGCCAGCAGCCCTGGACTAGCGGGCCCCTACGAGCAGTACTTC.

CDR3 bases: TGTGCCAGCTCATCCCAGGGATCTGGGGCCAACGTCCTGACTTTC. Encoded protein: CASSSQGSGANVLTF. This chain joins TRBV18 and TRBJ2-6, with TRBD1 as a possible D gene (5 bases). The CDR3 covers 15 residues. Trimming took off 5 bases at V and 1 base at J, with 9 bases between the two ends. The germline gives CDR1 KGHSH, CDR2 LQKENI.

This rearrangement joins TRBV15 to TRBJ1-5, with D possibly matching TRBD1 (5 bases). This CDR3 has 14 amino acids. Per the germline V gene, CDR1 is LNHNV and CDR2 is YYDKDF (reference sequence). Trimming cost V 9 bases and J 2 bases, with 14 bases left between them. The CDR3 here is CATHQGIGNQPQHF. CDR3 DNA: TGTGCCACACACCAGGGTATTGGCAATCAGCCCCAGCATTTT.

This chain joins TRBV7-9 and TRBJ2-7, with unresolved D. V shed 5 bases and J shed 3 bases, with 5 bases lying between them. The germline V gene has CDR1 SEHNR and CDR2 FQNEAQ (reference sequence). The CDR3 loop spans 11 amino acids. CDR3 coding DNA: TGTGCCAGCAGCCTATTCTACGAGCAGTACTTC. It codes for CASSLFYEQYF. Supplemented by reference TRBV7-9 and TRBJ2-7, the full variable domain reads DTGVSQNPRHKITKRGQNVTFRCDPISEHNRLYWYRQTLGQGPEFLTYFQNEAQLEKSRLLSDRFSAERPKGSFSTLEIQRTEQGDSAMYLCASSLFYEQYFGPGTRLTVT.

This CDR3 is CASSPRGPVSYNEQFF. The CDR3 DNA reads as TGTGCCAGCTCACCAAGAGGGCCGGTCTCCTACAATGAGCAGTTCTTC. This sequence joins TRBV18 and TRBJ2-1, with D possibly being TRBD2 (5 bases). The CDR3 runs to 16 residues. Germline CDR1 and CDR2: KGHSH and LQKENI. The V end was cut by 2 bases, the J end by 0 bases, with 11 bases between.

The chain has TRBV27 and TRBJ2-1; 9 nucleotides align to TRBD1. The CDR3 totals 15 residues. Germline CDR1 reads MNHEY; CDR2 reads SMNVEV (reference sequence). Trimming removed 6 bases from V and 13 bases from J; junction bases left unmatched: 16. CDR3 coding DNA: TGTGCCAGCAGCCGACCGGGACAGGGTAATACGCACCAGTTCTTC. Translation gives CASSRPGQGNTHQFF.

The J gene is TRBJ1-1, the V gene TRBV2, with D unclear. With 6 bases removed from V and 4 bases from J, the gap between germline ends came to 15 bases. Germline V lookup: CDR1 SNHLY, CDR2 FYNNEI. This CDR3 is built from 14 residues. This CDR3 reads CASSPVRPGTEAFF. The CDR3, as DNA: TGTGCCAGCAGCCCGGTCCGCCCAGGCACTGAAGCTTTCTTT. The whole variable domain, remainder taken from reference TRBV2 and TRBJ1-1, is EPEVTQTPSHQVTQMGQEVILRCVPISNHLYFYWYRQILGQKVEFLVSFYNNEISEKSEIFDDQFSVERPDGSNFTLKIRSTKLEDSAMYFCASSPVRPGTEAFFGQGTRLTVV.

This chain's CDR3 is CASSLLDRGAGELFF. For the CDR3, the DNA is TGTGCCAGCAGCTTACTAGACAGGGGGGCCGGGGAGCTGTTTTTT. The genes are TRBV7-6 and TRBJ2-2; the match to TRBD1 covers 9 bases. With V trimmed by 2 bases and J by 6 bases, 4 bases remained unmatched. Germline CDR1 SGHVS, CDR2 FNYEAQ. This CDR3 region has 15 residues.

This clone was detected once. This chain connects TRBV5-8 to TRBJ1-5, with a weak D call TRBD1 (6 bases). V lost 0 bases and J 0 bases, leaving 10 bases between the germline ends. In germline, CDR1 is SGHTS, CDR2 YDEGEE. CDR3 length: 16 residues. The chain's CDR3 is CASSLVPGVSNQPQHF. For the CDR3, the DNA is TGTGCCAGCAGCTTGGTTCCAGGGGTTAGCAATCAGCCCCAGCATTTT.

The chain joins TRBV7-2 to TRBJ2-1, with TRBD2 matching 8 bases. The CDR3 spans 16 residues. The V and J ends lost 1 base and 2 bases, in that order; junction bases with no gene match: 4. Germline V gene lookup returns CDR1 SGHTA and CDR2 FQGNSA. CDR3 loop: CASSLGSGGAYNEQFF. The CDR3 nucleotides are TGTGCCAGCAGCTTAGGGTCGGGAGGGGCCTACAATGAGCAGTTCTTC.